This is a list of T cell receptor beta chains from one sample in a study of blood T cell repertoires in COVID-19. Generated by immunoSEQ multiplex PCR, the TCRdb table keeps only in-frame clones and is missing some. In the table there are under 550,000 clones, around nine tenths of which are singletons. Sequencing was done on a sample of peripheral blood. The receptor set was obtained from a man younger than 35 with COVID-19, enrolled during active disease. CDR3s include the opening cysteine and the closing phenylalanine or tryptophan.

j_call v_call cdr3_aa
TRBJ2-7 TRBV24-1 CATTEQGKPYEQYF
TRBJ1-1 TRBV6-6 CASSFTRTGLRTEAFF
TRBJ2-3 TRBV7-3 CASSPEASTDTQYF
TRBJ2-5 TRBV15 CATSETGGLEETQYF
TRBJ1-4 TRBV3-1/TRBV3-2 CASSPSEPTQGGEKLFF
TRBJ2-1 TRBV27 CASRTDYSSYNEQFF
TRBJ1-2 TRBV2 CASSEGGQIYGYTF
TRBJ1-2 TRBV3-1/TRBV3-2 CASSHRGQGGYTF
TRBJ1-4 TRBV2 CASSDTGVDEKLFF
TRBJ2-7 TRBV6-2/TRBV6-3 CASSYGLGEQYF
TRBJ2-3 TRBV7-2 CASSLVQTYTDTQYF
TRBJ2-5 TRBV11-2 CASSLVRSQETQYF
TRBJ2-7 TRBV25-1 CASRGSYEQYF
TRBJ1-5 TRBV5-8 CASAAGNRRPQHF